This passage covers 15 T cell receptor beta chains from one sample sequenced in a study of T-cell reconstitution after alpha-beta-depleted transplantation in children. The library targeted TCRbeta and was prepared with unique molecular identifiers. Each CDR3 protein is one row after TCRdb ran MiXCR on the PCR reads. The table lists approximately 500,000 distinct CDR3 sequences, roughly a tenth of them singletons, with just over 2% in the top ten. The sequencing here drew on PBMCs, taken before TCRalphabeta/CD19-depleted stem cell transplant. The source is a child aged 2-15 years with inherited bone marrow failure, due to receive a stem cell transplant.

This chain uses TRBV7-9 with TRBJ2-2; D uncertain. CDR3 size: 13 residues. Trimming took off 4 bases at V and 4 bases at J, with 7 bases between the two ends. Germline-derived CDR1 and CDR2 are SEHNR and FQNEAQ (reference sequence). The CDR3, as DNA: TGTGCCAGCAGCTCTAGGACCACCGGGGAGCTGTTTTTT. Amino acids: CASSSRTTGELFF.

This clonotype was seen many times. The chain couples TRBV20-1 to TRBJ2-2; D is perhaps TRBD2 (6 bases). In germline, CDR1 is DFQATT, CDR2 SNEGSKA (reference sequence). This CDR3 comprises 14 residues. V was trimmed by 1 base and J by 1 base, leaving 7 bases between them. The DNA for the CDR3 is TGCAGTGCTAGAGGGGAGGTGAACACCGGGGAGCTGTTTTTT. Encoded protein: CSARGEVNTGELFF.

This clonotype was seen repeatedly, ten times or more. The CDR3 DNA reads as TGTGCCAGCAGTTACAGGGATCAGCCCCAGCATTTT. It codes for CASSYRDQPQHF. The V call is TRBV6-2 or TRBV6-3, the J call TRBJ1-5; D unresolved. V lost 2 bases to trimming and J lost 5 bases, with 4 bases between them. Germline loops: CDR1 MNHEY, CDR2 SVGEGT. The CDR3 covers 12 residues.

This clonotype was seen ten or more times. V gene TRBV7-2 combines with J gene TRBJ1-3; D unclear. The length of the CDR3 is 16 residues. Between the trimmed V and J ends, which lost 1 base and 0 bases, there was a span of 10 bases. Germline V gene sequence: CDR1 SGHTA, CDR2 FQGNSA. The CDR3 coding sequence is TGTGCCAGCAGCTTAGATATTCAGCGCTCTGGAAACACCATATATTTT. As protein: CASSLDIQRSGNTIYF.

The chain employs TRBV28 and TRBJ1-2; the D is unclear. The CDR3 consists of 13 residues. Trimming shortened V by 1 base and J by 0 bases, and 3 bases separated the two germline ends. Germline assignment: CDR1 MDHEN and CDR2 SYDVKM. CDR3 in amino acids: CASSLLANYGYTF. CDR3 in DNA: TGTGCCAGCAGTTTATTAGCTAACTATGGCTACACCTTC.

Regarding this clonotype: A read error may explain this, as a much larger clone is one base away. The V call is TRBV28, the J call TRBJ1-2; unclear D gene. Germline CDR1 reads MDHEN; CDR2 reads SYDVKM. V shed 5 bases and J shed 4 bases, with 14 bases lying between them. This CDR3 is 14 amino acids long. The CDR3 DNA is TGTGCCAGCAGTCGGGTATCGGATACCTATGGCTACACCTTC. Translation gives CASSRVSDTYGYTF.

This clonotype was counted at least ten times. The V call is TRBV7-2, the J call TRBJ2-5, with 9 nucleotides matching TRBD2. V lost 3 bases, J lost 3 bases, and 2 bases stayed unmatched. The V gene's germline CDR1 is SGHTA and CDR2 FQGNSA. The length of the CDR3 is 14 residues. This chain's CDR3 is CASSFSGSEETQYF. CDR3 DNA sequence: TGTGCCAGCAGCTTTAGCGGGAGTGAAGAGACCCAGTACTTC. Together with reference TRBV7-2 and TRBJ2-5, the CDR3 gives the full variable domain: GAGVSQSPSNKVTEKGKDVELRCDPISGHTALYWYRQSLGQGLEFLIYFQGNSAPDKSGLPSDRFSAERTGGSVSTLTIQRTQQEDSAVYLCASSFSGSEETQYFGPGTRLLVL.

This clonotype was observed at least ten times. J is TRBJ2-2 and V is TRBV9; D possibly corresponds to TRBD1 (6 bases). This CDR3 is built from 16 residues. CDR1 and CDR2 from the germline V gene are SGDLS and YYNGEE. The V gene lost 7 bases and the J gene lost 3 bases, with 19 bases spanning the gap. DNA of the CDR3: TGTGCCAGCGGTTATTGGGACATCTCGGACACCGGGGAGCTGTTTTTT. The encoded protein is CASGYWDISDTGELFF.

Ten or more counts support this clonotype. V usage is TRBV4-1 and J usage is TRBJ2-7; D is unresolved. Germline V gives CDR1 MGHRA, CDR2 YSYEKL. Trimming stripped 1 base from V and 4 bases from J, with 8 bases between. This CDR3 contains 13 residues. This CDR3 reads CASSQAPTYEQYF. Written as DNA, the CDR3 is TGCGCCAGCAGCCAAGCTCCAACTTACGAGCAGTACTTC.

V gene TRBV9 combines with J gene TRBJ2-2; no firm D call. Germline V CDR1 and CDR2: SGDLS, YYNGEE. Deletions cut 0 bases from V and 0 bases from J, with 3 bases between. CDR3 length: 14 residues. CDR3 bases: TGTGCCAGCAGCGTAGACCCGAACACCGGGGAGCTGTTTTTT. Amino acids: CASSVDPNTGELFF.

This clonotype appeared many times. For the CDR3, the DNA is TGCAGCGTGTGGACAGGGGTCACGCCGGGTGGCTACACCTTC. Translation gives CSVWTGVTPGGYTF. V usage is TRBV29-1 and J usage is TRBJ1-2, with TRBD1 identical over 9 bases. This CDR3 comprises 14 residues. Per germline, CDR1 SQVTM and CDR2 ANQGSEA. V lost 6 bases to trimming and J lost 7 bases; unmatched junction nucleotides: 12.

This clonotype has only a few counts. The chain recombines TRBV27 with TRBJ2-7, with 7 bases lining up with TRBD2. Germline-derived CDR1 and CDR2 are MNHEY and SMNVEV (reference sequence). Trimming removed 3 bases from V and 6 bases from J; junction bases left unmatched: 14. CDR3 length: 16 residues. CDR3 DNA: TGTGCCAGCAGTTTTAATCGTATGTCCGGCGGGGGCGAGCAGTACTTC. This codes for CASSFNRMSGGGEQYF.

There are many counts of this clonotype. The V gene is TRBV6-1, the J gene TRBJ2-7, with 7 bases aligning to TRBD1. This CDR3 has 16 amino acids. The ends lost 0 bases at V and 5 bases at J; junction bases unmatched: 10. Germline V gene lookup returns CDR1 MNHNS and CDR2 SASEGT. The CDR3 DNA is TGTGCCAGCAGTGAAGCGGTAAGGGGGCGCGTCGACGAGCAGTACTTC. This encodes CASSEAVRGRVDEQYF.

Turning to this clonotype: Given a much more abundant clone one base away, this may be a read error. The CDR3, as DNA: TGCAGCGTTGCGGGCGGGAACACCGGGGAGCTGTTTTTT. As protein: CSVAGGNTGELFF. The chain uses TRBV29-1 and TRBJ2-2; no reliable D call. The germline CDR1 and CDR2 sequences are SQVTM and ANQGSEA. CDR3 length: 13 residues. Between the trimmed V and J ends, which lost 4 bases and 1 base, there was a span of 7 bases.

As concerns this clonotype: A clone one base away is much larger, so this may be a read error. V usage is TRBV7-9 and J usage is TRBJ2-1, with D tentatively TRBD2 (6 bases). The CDR3 totals 12 residues. Germline CDR1 SEHNR, CDR2 FQNEAQ (reference sequence). CDR3 nucleotide sequence: TGTGCCAGCAGCTGGGGGGAAGGTGAGAAGTTCTTC. It codes for CASSWGEGEKFF.